A selection of T cell receptor beta chains follows, all from one sample in a study of shared clonotypes between healthy human individuals. Here immunoSEQ multiplex PCR was the method, and the copy in TCRdb shows in-frame clones only, minus some. The data contain millions of clones, roughly 91% of them singletons. The sequencing input was naive CD8+ T cells from PBMCs. The source is a man between 18 and 29 years old in good health. Some clones in this sample may be carry-over from other donors' samples. CDR3s include the opening cysteine and the closing phenylalanine or tryptophan. A D gene is named only where the DNA matches it firmly. Some rows mark clone size as missing; the rest say once, few, many or name a class of expanded clone.

>TRBJ2-7|.|TRBV19|.
CASSMSYGRGALYEQYF
TGTGCCAGTAGTATGTCATACGGCCGGGGGGCCCTCTACGAGCAGTACTTC
>TRBJ2-3|.|TRBV27|.
CASSLTGPQSTDTQYF
TGTGCCAGCAGTTTAACGGGACCCCAAAGCACAGATACGCAGTATTTT
>TRBJ1-5|.|TRBV7-8|TRBD1
CASSPVPGQGEKRQHF
TGTGCCAGCAGCCCGGTCCCGGGACAGGGGGAAAAGCGCCAGCATTTT
>TRBJ2-3|.|TRBV27|TRBD1
CASSWDRGDTQYF
TGTGCCAGCAGTTGGGACAGGGGAGATACGCAGTATTTT
>TRBJ2-7|.|TRBV19|TRBD1
CASSHRGQPYEQYF
TGTGCCAGTAGCCACCGGGGACAGCCCTACGAGCAGTACTTC
>TRBJ2-3|.|TRBV7-3|TRBD2
CASSSTGTRLIDTQYF
TGTGCCAGCAGCTCGACCGGGACTAGGTTGATAGATACGCAGTATTTT
>TRBJ2-1|.|TRBV10-3|TRBD2
CAISSTSGRIDEQFF
TGTGCCATCAGTTCGACTAGCGGGAGGATAGATGAGCAGTTCTTC
>TRBJ1-2|.|TRBV28|.
CASYPQRGNYGYTF
TGTGCCAGCTACCCTCAAAGGGGTAACTATGGCTACACCTTC
>TRBJ2-5|once|TRBV7-3|.
CASSSPGGTQYF
TGTGCCAGCAGCTCCCCGGGCGGGACCCAGTACTTC
>TRBJ2-3|.|TRBV7-2|.
CASSDAVLTDTQYF
TGTGCCAGCAGCGACGCGGTTCTCACAGATACGCAGTATTTT
>TRBJ2-3|.|TRBV5-1|.
CASSAENSGSDTQYF
TGCGCCAGCAGCGCAGAAAACTCAGGGTCAGATACGCAGTATTTT
>TRBJ2-7|.|TRBV10-3|TRBD2
CAISEGLAGYEQYF
TGTGCCATCAGTGAAGGGCTAGCGGGCTACGAGCAGTACTTC
>TRBJ2-2|.|TRBV7-6|TRBD1
CASSSGGLGELFF
TGTGCCAGCAGCTCAGGGGGTCTGGGGGAGCTGTTTTTT
>TRBJ2-3|.|TRBV13|TRBD2
CASRHQRETSTDTQYF
TGTGCCAGCAGGCACCAGCGGGAGACGAGCACAGATACGCAGTATTTT
>TRBJ2-1|.|TRBV7-2|.
CASSLGHAGPAYNEQFF
TGTGCCAGCAGCTTAGGTCACGCGGGACCCGCTTACAATGAGCAGTTCTTC
>TRBJ2-3|.|TRBV11-2|.
CASSSKTTRDRQADTQYF
TGTGCCAGCAGCTCAAAAACGACTAGAGATCGACAGGCAGATACGCAGTATTTT
>TRBJ2-2|.|TRBV5-6|.
CASSLDARVRNTGELFF
TGTGCCAGCAGCTTGGATGCACGGGTTAGGAACACCGGGGAGCTGTTTTTT